The clone carrying this T cell receptor beta chain was observed a handful of times. What it recognizes is unknown. Clones were read by immunoSEQ multiplex PCR, and TCRdb kept only the in-frame ones, dropping some. This sample yields a few hundred thousand clones, of which roughly 90% are seen a single time; 3.6% belongs to the top ten. Treatment noted: 15 to 20 received Ad26.COV2.S at low or high dose, single or two shots; 5 received placebo; per-sample allocation not given. Day 63 after the first injection of vaccine or placebo was the sampling time. This specimen comes from a study of Ad26.COV2.S vaccination and SARS-CoV-2 variants. CDR1 is MGHRA, CDR2 YSYEKL, per germline. With V trimmed by 3 bases and J by 6 bases, 8 bases remained unmatched. The CDR3 loop spans 16 amino acids. Overall study results and limits: Placebo recipients trailed vaccine recipients in spike-specific TCR breadth.

This material consisted of peripheral blood, taken in a trial of Ad26.COV2.S vaccine versus placebo. The chain links TRBV4-1 to TRBJ1-6, with 7 bases aligning to TRBD1. This receptor was obtained from a person between 18 and 59 years old who received the Ad26.COV2.S COVID-19 vaccine or a placebo. CDR3 amino acids: CASSQSWAGGNSPLHF. CDR3 nucleotides: TGCGCCAGCAGCCAGTCGTGGGCAGGGGGTAATTCACCCCTCCACTTT.